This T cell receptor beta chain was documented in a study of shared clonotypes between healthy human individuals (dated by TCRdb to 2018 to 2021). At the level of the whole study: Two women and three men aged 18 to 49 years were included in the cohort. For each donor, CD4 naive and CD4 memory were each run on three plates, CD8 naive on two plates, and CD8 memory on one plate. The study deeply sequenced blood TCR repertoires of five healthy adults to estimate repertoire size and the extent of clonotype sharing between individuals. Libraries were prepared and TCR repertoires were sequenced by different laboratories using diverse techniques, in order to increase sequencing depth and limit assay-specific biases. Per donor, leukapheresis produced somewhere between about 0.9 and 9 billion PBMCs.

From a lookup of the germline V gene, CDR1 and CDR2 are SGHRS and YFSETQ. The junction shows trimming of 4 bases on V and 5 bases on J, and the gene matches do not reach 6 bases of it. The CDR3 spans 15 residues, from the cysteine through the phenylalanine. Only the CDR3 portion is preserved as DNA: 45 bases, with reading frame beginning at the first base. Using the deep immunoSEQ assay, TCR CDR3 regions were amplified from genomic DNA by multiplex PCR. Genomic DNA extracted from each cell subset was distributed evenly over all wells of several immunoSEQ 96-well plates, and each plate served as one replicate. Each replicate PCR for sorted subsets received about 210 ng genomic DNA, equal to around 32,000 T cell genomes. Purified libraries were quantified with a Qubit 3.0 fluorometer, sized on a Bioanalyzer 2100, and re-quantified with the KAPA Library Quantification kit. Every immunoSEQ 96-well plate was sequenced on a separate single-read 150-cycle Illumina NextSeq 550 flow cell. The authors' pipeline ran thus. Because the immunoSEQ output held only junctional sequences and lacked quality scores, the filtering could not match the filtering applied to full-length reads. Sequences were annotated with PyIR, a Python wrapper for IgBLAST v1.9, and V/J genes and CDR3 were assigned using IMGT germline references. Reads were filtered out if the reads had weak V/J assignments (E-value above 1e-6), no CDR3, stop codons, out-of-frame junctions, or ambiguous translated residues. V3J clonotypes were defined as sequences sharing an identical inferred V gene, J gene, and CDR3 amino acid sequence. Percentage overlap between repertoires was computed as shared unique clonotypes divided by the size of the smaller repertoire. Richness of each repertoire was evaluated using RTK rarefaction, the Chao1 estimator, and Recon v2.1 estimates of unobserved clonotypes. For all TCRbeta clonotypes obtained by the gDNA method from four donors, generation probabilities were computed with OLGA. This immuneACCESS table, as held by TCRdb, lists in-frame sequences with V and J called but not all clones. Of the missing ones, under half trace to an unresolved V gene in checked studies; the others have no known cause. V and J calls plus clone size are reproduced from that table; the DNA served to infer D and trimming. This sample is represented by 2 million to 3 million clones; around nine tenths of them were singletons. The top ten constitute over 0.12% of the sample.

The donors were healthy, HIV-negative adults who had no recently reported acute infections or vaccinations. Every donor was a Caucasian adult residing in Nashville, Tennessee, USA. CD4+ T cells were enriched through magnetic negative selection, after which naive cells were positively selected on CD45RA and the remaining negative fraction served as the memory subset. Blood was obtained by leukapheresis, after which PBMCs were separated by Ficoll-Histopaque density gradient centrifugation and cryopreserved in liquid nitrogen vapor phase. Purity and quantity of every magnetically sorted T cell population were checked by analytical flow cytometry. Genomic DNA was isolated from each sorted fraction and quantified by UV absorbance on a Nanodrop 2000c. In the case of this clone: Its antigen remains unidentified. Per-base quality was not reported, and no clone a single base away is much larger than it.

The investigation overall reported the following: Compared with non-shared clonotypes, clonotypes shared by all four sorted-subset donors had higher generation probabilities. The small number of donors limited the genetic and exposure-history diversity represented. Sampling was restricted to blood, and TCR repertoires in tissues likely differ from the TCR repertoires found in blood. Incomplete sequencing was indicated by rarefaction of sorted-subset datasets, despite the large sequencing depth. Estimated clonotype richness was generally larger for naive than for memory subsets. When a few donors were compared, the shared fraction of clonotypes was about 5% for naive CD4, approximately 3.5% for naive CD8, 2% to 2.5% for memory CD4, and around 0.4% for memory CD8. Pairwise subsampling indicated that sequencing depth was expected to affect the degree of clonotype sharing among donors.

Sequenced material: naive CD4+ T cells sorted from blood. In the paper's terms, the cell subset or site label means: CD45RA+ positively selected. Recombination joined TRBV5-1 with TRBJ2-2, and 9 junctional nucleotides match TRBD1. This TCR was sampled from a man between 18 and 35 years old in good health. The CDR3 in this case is CASSRTGAVTGELFF. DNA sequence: TGCGCCAGCAGCCGGACAGGGGCGGTGACCGGGGAGCTGTTTTTT. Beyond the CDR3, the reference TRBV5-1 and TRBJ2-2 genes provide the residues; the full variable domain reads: KAGVTQTPRYLIKTRGQQVTLSCSPISGHRSVSWYQQTPGQGLQFLFEYFSETQRNKGNFPGRFSGRQFSNSRSEMNVSTLELGDSALYLCASSRTGAVTGELFFGEGSRLTVL.